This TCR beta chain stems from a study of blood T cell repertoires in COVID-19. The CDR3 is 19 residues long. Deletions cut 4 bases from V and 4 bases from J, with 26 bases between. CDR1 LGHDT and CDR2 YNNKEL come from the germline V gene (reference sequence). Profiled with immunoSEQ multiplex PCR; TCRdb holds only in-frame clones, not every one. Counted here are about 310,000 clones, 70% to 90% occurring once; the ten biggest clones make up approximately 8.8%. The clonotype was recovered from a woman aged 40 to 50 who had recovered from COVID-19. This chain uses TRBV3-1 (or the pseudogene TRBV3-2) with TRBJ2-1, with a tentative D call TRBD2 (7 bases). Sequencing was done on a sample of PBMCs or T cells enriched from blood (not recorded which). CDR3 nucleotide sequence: TGTGCCAGCAGCCTCTGGTGGCTGGGTGCGGGGGCCAGTTACAATGAGCAGTTCTTC. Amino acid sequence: CASSLWWLGAGASYNEQFF.